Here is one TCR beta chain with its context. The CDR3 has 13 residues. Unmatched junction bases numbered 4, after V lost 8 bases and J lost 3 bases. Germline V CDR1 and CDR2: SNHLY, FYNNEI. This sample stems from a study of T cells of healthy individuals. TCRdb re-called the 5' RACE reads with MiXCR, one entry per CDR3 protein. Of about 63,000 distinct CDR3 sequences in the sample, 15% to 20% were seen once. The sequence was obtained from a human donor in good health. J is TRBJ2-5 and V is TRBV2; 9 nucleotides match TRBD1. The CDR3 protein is CASVRDREETQYF. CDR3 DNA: TGTGCCAGCGTAAGGGACAGGGAAGAGACCCAGTACTTC. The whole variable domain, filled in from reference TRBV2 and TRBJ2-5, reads EPEVTQTPSHQVTQMGQEVILRCVPISNHLYFYWYRQILGQKVEFLVSFYNNEISEKSEIFDDQFSVERPDGSNFTLKIRSTKLEDSAMYFCASVRDREETQYFGPGTRLLVL.